This T cell receptor beta chain was captured in a study of cytomegalovirus exposure and HLA in healthy donors (dated by TCRdb to about 2017). For context, the study as a whole: According to an earlier analysis of several hundred of the donors, about 179 million T cells yielded approximately 120 million unique TCR beta sequences and less than 300 Gb of sequence data. In a later genetic analysis, genome-wide SNP genotypes for about three fifths of the 666 donors were used, and that subset was treated as a discovery cohort. Along with the approximately 650-subject first cohort, a separate validation cohort of over a hundred different subjects was used. Because of strong linkage in the cohort, roughly five DR-DQ haplotypes were treated as single units for association and clustering. Donor age, sex, ethnicity and CMV serostatus were collected together with the repertoire data. Rather than drawing on any new phenotypic data, the later analysis identified candidate immune exposures from TCR beta sequences and the way those sequences occurred across donors. To predict cytomegalovirus infection status, the study brought together high-throughput TCR immunosequencing, statistical association of individual TCRs with disease status, and machine learning. Using immunosequencing, the study profiled T cell repertoires from 500 to 800 subjects and related those repertoires to cytomegalovirus serostatus. Both class I and class II loci were covered by HLA typing, at four-digit resolution. An early release covering roughly 600 HLA-typed donors comprised 300 to 350 gigabases of sequencing data and tens of millions of unique TCR sequences. Of the roughly 400 genotyped donors, 65% to 90% fell in the genetic ancestry cluster associated with self-reported Caucasian donors. The study was designed to test whether signatures of past pathogen exposure could be identified by cataloging public T cell receptors. A later analysis re-analyzed previously published TCR beta repertoires from 650 to 800 donors and added high-resolution HLA genotyping to study TCR occurrence patterns. In an earlier analysis of 500 to 650 of the donors, high-throughput TCR beta sequencing was used to judge whether each TCR beta V gene segment behaved as functional or pseudogenic. Every repertoire in the discovery cohort had been generated on one and the same sequencing platform. The number of typed donors differed by locus: about 629-630 for A, B, C, DRB1 and DQB1; some 500 for DQA1; over 600 for DPA1; and roughly 470 for DPB1. Among several hundred genotyped donors of the cohort, an average of around 240,000 unique TCR beta nucleotide sequences was sequenced per donor, of which 15% to 20% were non-productive.

The cohort was made up of approximately 670 healthy bone marrow donors. At the time of sampling, all cohort members were nominally healthy, though unrecorded immune exposures were likely present. The donor tested CMV seropositive and was one of the 289 seropositive cohort members. A peripheral blood sample was provided by each donor, and peripheral blood mononuclear cells were used for TCR beta sequencing. Genomic DNA was extracted from the blood cell samples with the Qiagen DNeasy Blood Extraction Kit. For this clone: The antigen it recognizes is unknown. Qualities for individual bases were not recorded, and no much larger clone is one base off.

Results and caveats for the whole study, not just this receptor: In a later genetic analysis, a missense DCLRE1C variant was associated with V-gene and J-gene trimming of TCR beta chains, and the association was replicated in an independent cohort. Most TCR sequences were observed very rarely across donors, whereas some public TCRs were present in many individuals. In a later analysis, HLA-associated TCR beta chains showed more clonal expansion and lower generation probabilities than non-associated chains that were equally common. In vitro tests confirmed that a few of the cytomegalovirus-associated TCR beta chains recognize cytomegalovirus antigens. In both the original and validation cohorts, the classifier was reported to diagnose cytomegalovirus status with high specificity and sensitivity. In a later analysis, about 17,000 TCR beta sequences were associated with specific HLA alleles at a false discovery rate of 0.05. Assigning TCR associations to individual alleles was difficult when HLA alleles, especially DR and DQ, strongly co-occurred. It was suggested by the authors that the approach could potentially be generalized to other disease states and immunological phenotypes. The study gave a list of more than 150 TCR beta chains associated with cytomegalovirus. Most CMV-associated TCR beta chains appeared to be HLA-restricted in a later analysis, and the HLA associations seemed to be driven largely by CMV exposure. Because HLA typing was missing for some donors at each locus, association tests included only the typed subset. A group of highly shared sequence variants was considered likely to be a technical artifact of the sequencing pipeline. Because counts were too low, seventeen rarely observed V segments, including chromosome 9 orphons, were left out of the earlier analysis of several hundred of the donors. Compared with the approximately 700-donor mean, donors in an Asian-associated ancestry cluster had fewer N-insertions in productive TCRs, according to a later genetic analysis. Some IMGT-functional V segments, including TRBV6-2 and TRBV6-3, could not be told apart with the 87-base-pair reads, so those segments were excluded. Correlated functional status among segregating V segments might be attributable to linkage disequilibrium, but an unknown experimental factor could not be ruled out. According to a later analysis, TCR association rates differed among HLA loci, with DRB1 alleles showing the most associated TCRs and HLA-C alleles showing the fewest. In an earlier analysis of 587 of the donors, most TCR beta V segments appeared in productive rearrangements about 87% or about 30% of the time, broadly matching IMGT annotations. According to a later analysis, parvovirus B19, influenza, CMV and Epstein-Barr virus appeared linked to several top co-occurrence clusters. Presence/absence analyses assumed roughly uniform sequencing depth across donors, an assumption that may not hold. For the cohort, immune exposure information was limited to CMV serostatus. A further reported finding was that TCR beta sequences accurately predicted the HLA-A and HLA-B alleles for most subjects in the first cohort. The cohort was sequenced for TCR beta chains only, and without alpha or paired-chain data the features that could be detected were limited.

Library creation used the immunoSEQ multiplex PCR assay. For the multiplex PCR, a mixture combining 60 forward primers for TCR Vbeta segments and 13 reverse primers for TCR Jbeta segments was used. The CDR3 region of rearranged TCR beta genes was amplified from genomic DNA with a multiplex PCR assay. The Illumina HiSeq System was used to sequence the amplified TCR beta libraries as 87-base-pair reads. Processing in the source paper ran as follows. A later analysis tallied roughly 80 million unique TCR beta chains across the 666 repertoires, and some 10 million of those chains were shared by two or more donors. Raw reads were error-corrected and collapsed into unique sequences with a nearest-neighbor algorithm that merged closely related sequences to remove PCR and sequencing errors. CDR3 sequences were aligned to IMGT reference sequences to assign V, D and J gene segments. For a sequence to be retained, a match of at least six nucleotides to both a V gene segment and a J gene segment was required. A rearrangement was called productive if the CDR3 had no stop codons and remained in frame with V and J, and every other rearrangement was called non-productive. Following IMGT convention, CDR3 was defined as the stretch from the second conserved V-encoded cysteine up to the conserved J-encoded phenylalanine. The earlier analysis of a few hundred of the donors excluded sequences that lacked an unambiguous match to a single V gene segment. An earlier analysis of about 600 of the donors called V segments functional above 56.7% productive rearrangements and segregating when the between-donor standard deviation exceeded 5%. A statistical classification framework was developed to diagnose cytomegalovirus status using the catalog of TCR beta chain sequences. In a later analysis, V and J genes were assigned by comparing TCR nucleotide sequences against IMGT/GENE-DB human TR gene sequences. Using the TCRdist pipeline, a later analysis assigned CDR3 sequences along with most-parsimonious VDJ recombination scenarios. In a later analysis, each TCR beta chain was defined by its CDR3 amino acid sequence together with its V-gene family, and reads lacking a unique V-gene family were excluded. As a way to deal with suspected cross-contamination and a sequencing artifact, a later analysis dropped 592 nucleotide sequences that were highly shared and had low generation probability. In a later analysis, a clonal expansion index was calculated for each public chain from normalized within-repertoire ranks of inferred template counts. A later analysis computed generation probabilities with a VDJ recombination model fitted to out-of-frame rearrangements, and checked the results against IGoR. A later analysis scored TCR-TCR, TCR-HLA and TCR-CMV co-occurrence with hypergeometric tests, applying a repertoire-size bias correction to TCR pairs. In a later analysis, false discovery rates were estimated by permuting HLA or CMV assignments 20 times. In a later analysis, co-occurring TCRs were grouped using DBSCAN, with TCRdist sequence similarity added in when clustering inside HLA-allele-positive subsets. For co-occurrence clustering, repertoires with fewer than 30,000 or more than 120,000 public chains were excluded, along with about five repertoires with anomalous nucleotide sharing. The table comes from immuneACCESS by way of TCRdb, which keeps in-frame sequences with V and J called. Part of the clones is missing from these tables; in studies checked, under half for an unresolved V gene and the rest for unknown reasons. V and J calls and clone size are copied from that table; D and trimming were computed from the DNA. This sample comprises 150,000 to 200,000 clones, around 76% of them detected only once. The top ten clones comprise about 1.9% of the sample.

The CDR3 holds 15 amino acids from the cysteine to the phenylalanine. Only the CDR3 region is kept as DNA, spanning 45 bases read in frame from base 1. Per the germline V gene, LGHNA is the CDR1 and YSLEER is the CDR2. Trimming takes 0 bases from V and 6 bases from J, and the germline ends sit 14 bases apart. The sequence is built from TRBV4-3 and TRBJ1-2; TRBD1 is perhaps the D gene, given 5 matching bases. This TCR derives from a woman younger than 45 in good health and CMV-seropositive. Sequenced: PBMCs. The encoded CDR3 is CASSQERWRGDGYTF. The DNA reads TGCGCCAGCAGCCAAGAGAGGTGGAGGGGAGATGGCTACACCTTC.